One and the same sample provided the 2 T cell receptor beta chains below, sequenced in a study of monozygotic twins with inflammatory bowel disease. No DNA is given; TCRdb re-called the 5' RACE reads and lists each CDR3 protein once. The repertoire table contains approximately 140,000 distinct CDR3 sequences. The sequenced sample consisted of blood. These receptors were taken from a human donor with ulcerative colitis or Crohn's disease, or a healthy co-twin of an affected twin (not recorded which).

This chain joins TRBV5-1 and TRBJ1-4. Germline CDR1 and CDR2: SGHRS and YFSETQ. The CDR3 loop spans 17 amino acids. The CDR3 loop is CASSFSIYTAANEKLFF.

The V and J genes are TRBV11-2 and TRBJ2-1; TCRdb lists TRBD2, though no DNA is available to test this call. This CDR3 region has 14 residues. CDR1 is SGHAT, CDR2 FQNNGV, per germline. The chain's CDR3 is CASSLWAGRNEQFF.